This T cell receptor beta chain was obtained from a study of T cells after yellow fever vaccination. There are 14 residues in the CDR3. After removal of 11 bases from V and 1 base from J, the junction contained 2 bases not matched to a gene. Germline V gives CDR1 KGHDR, CDR2 SFDVKD. There are a few counts of this clonotype. TCRdb analysed the 5' RACE reads with MiXCR anew, one entry per CDR3 protein. The sample lists 610,000 or so distinct CDR3 sequences, over 9% occurring once. The sample here was PBMCs, taken on the day of the yellow fever booster vaccination. V is TRBV24-1 and J is TRBJ2-2, with 11 bases that match TRBD1. The TCR sequence derives from a man in his thirties or forties who received the YFV17D yellow fever vaccine. The CDR3 coding sequence is TGTGCCATCGGGACAGGGGGGAACACCGGGGAGCTGTTTTTT. Its translation is CAIGTGGNTGELFF.